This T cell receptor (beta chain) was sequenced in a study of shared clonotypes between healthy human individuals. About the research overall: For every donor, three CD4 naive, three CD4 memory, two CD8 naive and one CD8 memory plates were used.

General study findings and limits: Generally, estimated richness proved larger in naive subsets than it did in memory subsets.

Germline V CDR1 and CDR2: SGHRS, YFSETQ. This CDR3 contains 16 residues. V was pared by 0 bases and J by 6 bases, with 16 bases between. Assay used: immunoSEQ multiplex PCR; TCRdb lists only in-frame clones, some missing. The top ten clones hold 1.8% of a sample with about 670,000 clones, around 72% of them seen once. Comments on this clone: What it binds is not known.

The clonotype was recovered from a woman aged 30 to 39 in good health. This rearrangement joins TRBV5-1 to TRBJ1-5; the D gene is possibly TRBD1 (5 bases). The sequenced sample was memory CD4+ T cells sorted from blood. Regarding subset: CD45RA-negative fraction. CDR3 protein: CASSLAPGPGGQPQHF. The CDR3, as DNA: TGCGCCAGCAGCTTGGCCCCGGGACCGGGGGGTCAGCCCCAGCATTTT.